These 17 T cell receptor beta chains originate from one sample sequenced in a study of cytomegalovirus exposure and HLA in healthy donors. The data were produced by immunoSEQ multiplex PCR, yet TCRdb's version contains in-frame clones alone and is incomplete. The sample consists of 200,000 to 250,000 clones, roughly 88% of them appearing once. Sequencing was done on a sample of PBMCs. All receptors derive from a woman under 30 in good health and CMV-seronegative.

V is TRBV7-9 and J is TRBJ2-7, with D uncertain. The germline gives CDR1 SEHNR, CDR2 FQNEAQ (reference sequence). Trimming removed 1 base at V and 6 bases at J, with 13 bases between. This CDR3 contains 14 residues. The CDR3 nucleotides are TGTGCCAGCAGCTTAGACTCAACCGAGGCCGAGCAGTACTTC. This codes for CASSLDSTEAEQYF.

The chain has TRBV9 and TRBJ2-7; perhaps TRBD2 as D (5 bases). Germline CDR1 and CDR2: SGDLS and YYNGEE. This CDR3 spans 15 amino acids. V was cut by 3 bases and J by 0 bases, with 13 bases left in between. CDR3: CASSAGLGSSYEQYF. The CDR3 DNA reads TGTGCCAGCAGCGCCGGACTGGGGAGCTCCTACGAGCAGTACTTC.

The V and J genes are TRBV28 and TRBJ2-3; D is possibly TRBD2 (6 bases). The CDR3 loop spans 16 amino acids. Between the trimmed V and J ends, which lost 3 bases and 0 bases, there was a span of 13 bases. The germline CDR1 and CDR2 sequences are MDHEN and SYDVKM. The chain's CDR3 is CASSFWEAASTDTQYF. DNA of the CDR3: TGTGCCAGCAGTTTCTGGGAGGCCGCTAGCACAGATACGCAGTATTTT.

About this clone: Sequence at one end of the junction differs from germline and may be a read error. V and J are TRBV7-7 and TRBJ1-3; D might be TRBD1 (6 bases). This CDR3 has 15 amino acids. Germline CDR1 is SSHAT and CDR2 is FNYEAQ (reference sequence). The CDR3 protein is CASSLLPGEGNTIYF. The CDR3 nucleotides read TGTGCTAGCAGCTTACTCCCAGGGGAGGGAAACACCATATATTTT.

The genes are TRBV28 and TRBJ1-2; 8 nucleotides line up with TRBD1. Looked up from germline, CDR1 is MDHEN and CDR2 is SYDVKM. The CDR3 length is 13 residues. V shed 7 bases, J shed 6 bases, and the junction held 7 bases outside the gene matches. CDR3 coding DNA: TGTGCCAGCACGCTCCCGGGACAGGATGGCTACACCTTC. It encodes CASTLPGQDGYTF.

The V and J genes are TRBV28 and TRBJ2-5, with D maybe TRBD2 (7 bases). V was pared by 7 bases and J by 5 bases, with 23 bases between. This CDR3 spans 16 amino acids. Germline values: CDR1 MDHEN, CDR2 SYDVKM. The CDR3 here is CASTLQAGHPRETQYF. In DNA form, the CDR3 reads TGTGCCAGCACCCTCCAAGCGGGACACCCACGGGAGACCCAGTACTTC.

The chain links TRBV9 to TRBJ2-7, with a weak D call TRBD1 (6 bases). CDR3 length: 15 residues. Trimming shortened V by 0 bases and J by 3 bases, and 13 bases separated the two germline ends. Germline V CDR1 and CDR2: SGDLS, YYNGEE. The DNA for the CDR3 is TGTGCCAGCAGCGTAGGTTTAGGACAGCGCTACGAGCAGTACTTC. Translation: CASSVGLGQRYEQYF. Looking up the rest from reference TRBV9 and TRBJ2-7 gives the full variable domain: DSGVTQTPKHLITATGQRVTLRCSPRSGDLSVYWYQQSLDQGLQFLIQYYNGEERAKGNILERFSAQQFPDLHSELNLSSLELGDSALYFCASSVGLGQRYEQYFGPGTRLTVT.

The chain employs TRBV5-1 and TRBJ2-3; D might be TRBD2 (5 bases). Germline-derived CDR1 and CDR2 are SGHRS and YFSETQ. This CDR3 region has 15 residues. V dropped 5 bases and J dropped 2 bases, with 15 bases sitting between them. The CDR3 is CASRHPSGLTDTQYF. The CDR3 bases are TGCGCCAGCAGGCACCCCAGCGGTCTCACAGATACGCAGTATTTT. Complete variable domain (other parts from reference TRBV5-1 and TRBJ2-3): KAGVTQTPRYLIKTRGQQVTLSCSPISGHRSVSWYQQTPGQGLQFLFEYFSETQRNKGNFPGRFSGRQFSNSRSEMNVSTLELGDSALYLCASRHPSGLTDTQYFGPGTRLTVL.

The chain joins TRBV27 to TRBJ2-5; 7 nucleotides line up with TRBD1. The CDR3 totals 15 residues. CDR1 and CDR2 from the germline V gene are MNHEY and SMNVEV (reference sequence). Losses at the gene ends were 3 bases for V and 4 bases for J; bases not matched to a gene: 8. The CDR3 sequence: CASSFSRGRAETQYF. The DNA for the CDR3 is TGTGCCAGCAGTTTCTCGAGGGGGCGCGCAGAGACCCAGTACTTC.

The count of this clone is one. The rearrangement links TRBV29-1 to TRBJ2-7, with 10 bases fitting TRBD1. V was pared by 6 bases and J by 7 bases, with 9 bases of the junction left unmatched. This CDR3 region has 13 residues. CDR1 and CDR2 from the germline V gene are SQVTM and ANQGSEA. The CDR3 protein is CSVDRQGAGEQYF. CDR3 nucleotide sequence: TGCAGCGTGGATCGACAGGGGGCAGGGGAGCAGTACTTC.

This clone appeared once. V usage is TRBV4-1 and J usage is TRBJ1-2, with D perhaps matching TRBD1 (6 bases). Germline V gene lookup returns CDR1 MGHRA and CDR2 YSYEKL. V lost 0 bases to trimming and J lost 4 bases, with 12 bases between them. The CDR3 sequence is 15 residues long. The CDR3 here is CASSQDPGTIYGYTF. The DNA of the CDR3 is TGCGCCAGCAGCCAAGATCCCGGGACAATCTATGGCTACACCTTC.

This sequence joins TRBV29-1 and TRBJ1-2; 8 bases match TRBD1. The germline gives CDR1 SQVTM, CDR2 ANQGSEA. The CDR3 runs to 13 residues. J gave up 4 bases and V 0 bases, and 1 base lay outside the gene matches. The CDR3 region is CSVEDRGLYGYTF. CDR3 DNA: TGCAGCGTTGAAGACAGGGGGCTCTATGGCTACACCTTC.

This clone was recorded once. The chain carries TRBV9 and TRBJ2-5, with 8 nucleotides matching TRBD2. V shed 0 bases and J 5 bases; nucleotides not matched to a gene: 9. The CDR3 extends over 16 amino acids. The V gene's germline CDR1 is SGDLS and CDR2 YYNGEE. The CDR3 DNA reads TGTGCCAGCAGCGTAGAAGCGGGAGCGGGTGGGGAGACCCAGTACTTC. It encodes CASSVEAGAGGETQYF.

This clone has just one count. In the same sample, other DNA sequences code for this CDR3. V usage is TRBV27 and J usage is TRBJ2-7; 7 bases are a match to TRBD2. CDR3 size: 13 residues. Germline CDR1 is MNHEY and CDR2 is SMNVEV (reference sequence). The V segment lost 4 bases and the J segment 2 bases; nucleotides outside the gene matches: 2. The DNA for the CDR3 is TGTGCCAGCAGTTACGGGGGGACCTACGAGCAGTACTTC. Its translation: CASSYGGTYEQYF.

The genes are TRBV28 and TRBJ2-5; no firm D call. Trimming took 5 bases from V and 0 from J, leaving 16 bases between them. Per the germline V gene, CDR1 is MDHEN and CDR2 is SYDVKM. This CDR3 comprises 16 residues. The CDR3 protein is CASSLYLGYYQETQYF. The CDR3 DNA reads TGTGCCAGCAGTCTATACCTCGGTTACTACCAAGAGACCCAGTACTTC.

V and J are TRBV5-1 and TRBJ2-1; TRBD1 agrees at 11 bases. Germline trimming cut 4 bases from V and 5 bases from J; bases unmatched to any gene: 5. The CDR3 contains 15 residues. Germline V gives CDR1 SGHRS, CDR2 YFSETQ. CDR3 loop: CASSAGTGGDNEQFF. CDR3 nucleotides: TGCGCCAGCAGCGCCGGGACAGGGGGGGACAATGAGCAGTTCTTC.

The table lists this clone with a few counts. The rearrangement joins TRBV4-2 to TRBJ1-2; 7 bases match TRBD1. Germline V gives CDR1 LGHNA, CDR2 YNFKEQ. V lost 0 bases and J lost 2; bases outside the gene matches: 6. The CDR3 has 16 residues. CDR3 DNA: TGTGCCAGCAGCCAAGATGAGACAGGGTGGAACTATGGCTACACCTTC. Amino acids: CASSQDETGWNYGYTF.